The 10 T cell receptor beta chains below were found in one sample sequenced in a study of T-cell memory formation after mild COVID-19 (dated by TCRdb to the early 2020s). Library creation used 5' RACE. Sequenced on an Illumina NovaSeq 6000. TCRdb reprocessed the public reads (quality trimming at Q25 with fastp, clone calling with MiXCR) and kept in-frame beta chains. CDR3 protein sequences are deduplicated, and each keeps its most common genes and DNA. For this sample the table gives almost 250,000 distinct CDR3 sequences, of which 15% were detected only once. The leading ten clones occupy approximately 2.1% of the sample. Sequencing input: PBMCs or a T cell subset sorted from them (not recorded which). The receptors were gathered from an adult woman who had mild COVID-19 (a few samples of this study predate the infection). The sample titles of this study are shuffled in the database, so cell type and time point are left out; the donor was told from shared clones.

A few counts support this clonotype. The chain employs TRBV11-3 and TRBJ2-1, with TRBD1 matching 9 bases. V gave up 4 bases and J gave up 7 bases; unmatched junction bases: 5. Germline loops: CDR1 SGHNT, CDR2 YENEEA. The CDR3 spans 14 residues. The CDR3 protein is CASSSQDRGNEQFF. CDR3 bases: TGTGCCAGCAGCTCCCAGGACAGGGGTAATGAGCAGTTCTTC.

This clonotype was found many times. The chain carries TRBV27 and TRBJ2-5, with D possibly TRBD2 on 5 matching bases. V was pared by 2 bases and J by 5 bases, with 15 bases between. CDR3 length: 15 amino acids. The germline V gene encodes CDR1 MNHEY and CDR2 SMNVEV (reference sequence). In nucleotides, the CDR3 is TGTGCCAGCAGTTTAGAGCGCGGGCGCAGGGAGACCCAGTACTTC. Translated: CASSLERGRRETQYF.

This clonotype has just a few counts. V is TRBV5-4 and J is TRBJ1-2, with D perhaps matching TRBD1 (5 bases). The CDR3 spans 15 residues. Germline CDR1 is SGHNT and CDR2 is YYREEE (reference sequence). V lost 6 bases to trimming and J lost 8 bases, with 23 bases between them. The CDR3 DNA reads as TGTGCCAGCACCGTTGCGGGGACGTACGGACGCGGCTACACCTTC. Amino acids: CASTVAGTYGRGYTF.

The rearrangement links TRBV7-9 to TRBJ2-4, with a weak D call TRBD1 (6 bases). Trimming took 4 bases from V and 8 from J, leaving 12 bases between them. There are 13 residues in the CDR3. The germline gives CDR1 SEHNR, CDR2 FQNEAQ (reference sequence). CDR3 DNA: TGTGCCAGCAGCTCATCAGGGGTGGACATTCAGTACTTC. This sequence encodes CASSSSGVDIQYF. The entire variable domain, with the rest obtained from reference TRBV7-9 and TRBJ2-4, is as follows: DTGVSQNPRHKITKRGQNVTFRCDPISEHNRLYWYRQTLGQGPEFLTYFQNEAQLEKSRLLSDRFSAERPKGSFSTLEIQRTEQGDSAMYLCASSSSGVDIQYFGAGTRLSVL.

This clonotype was counted between two and nine times. This chain joins TRBV5-6 and TRBJ2-2, with 9 bases matching TRBD2. After removal of 2 bases from V and 4 bases from J, the junction contained 3 bases not matched to a gene. Germline loops: CDR1 SGHDT, CDR2 YYEEEE. The CDR3 sequence is 15 residues long. This CDR3 is CASSLVAGVTGELFF. CDR3 nucleotide sequence: TGTGCCAGCAGCTTAGTAGCGGGGGTCACCGGGGAGCTGTTTTTT. The complete variable domain, with remaining parts taken from reference TRBV5-6 and TRBJ2-2, reads DAGVTQSPTHLIKTRGQQVTLRCSPKSGHDTVSWYQQALGQGPQFIFQYYEEEERQRGNFPDRFSGHQFPNYSSELNVNALLLGDSALYLCASSLVAGVTGELFFGEGSRLTVL.

The chain combines TRBV28 with TRBJ1-5, with D possibly matching TRBD1 (6 bases). The CDR3 runs to 16 residues. Per the germline V gene, CDR1 is MDHEN and CDR2 is SYDVKM. V was shortened by 3 bases and J by 0 bases, with 12 bases between the two germline ends. The DNA of the CDR3 is TGTGCCAGCAGTTTGAGGGGGTCTCGTAGCAATCAGCCCCAGCATTTT. Translating gives CASSLRGSRSNQPQHF.

The V and J genes are TRBV7-6 and TRBJ2-3; TRBD2 matches 8 bases. V shed 7 bases and J 3 bases; nucleotides not matched to a gene: 12. The germline V gene has CDR1 SGHVS and CDR2 FNYEAQ. The CDR3 contains 16 residues. The CDR3 protein is CASIHRTSSVTDTQYF. As DNA, the CDR3 is TGTGCCAGCATTCATAGGACTAGCAGTGTGACAGATACGCAGTATTTT.

This clonotype appeared many times. The chain joins TRBV5-1 to TRBJ2-7; TRBD1 might be the D (6 bases). The CDR3 is 14 amino acids. The V gene lost 1 base and the J gene lost 0 bases, with 8 bases spanning the gap. Germline V gene data show CDR1 as SGHRS and CDR2 as YFSETQ. In nucleotides, the CDR3 is TGCGCCAGCAGCTTGATACAGGGCTCCTACGAGCAGTACTTC. Translation: CASSLIQGSYEQYF.

The sample holds a few counts of this clonotype. The chain carries TRBV6-1 and TRBJ1-1; 9 bases are a match to TRBD1. The germline gives CDR1 MNHNS, CDR2 SASEGT. This CDR3 comprises 15 residues. Losses at the gene ends were 6 bases for V and 1 base for J; bases not matched to a gene: 6. The CDR3 region has the DNA TGTGCCAGCAGGGACAGGGGAGGGGGGAACACTGAAGCTTTCTTT. Translated: CASRDRGGGNTEAFF.

This clonotype was counted a few times. V and J are TRBV5-1 and TRBJ2-3; the D gene is possibly TRBD2 (5 bases). Germline V CDR1 and CDR2: SGHRS, YFSETQ. V was trimmed by 6 bases and J by 5 bases, leaving 22 bases between them. The CDR3 runs 16 residues. CDR3 DNA sequence: TGCGCCAGCACCTCTGGAGGCGGAACACTCAAAGATACGCAGTATTTT. Its translation: CASTSGGGTLKDTQYF.